This T cell receptor beta chain was recovered during a study of cytomegalovirus exposure and HLA in healthy donors. The wider study: Researchers previously reported finding just under 120 million unique TCR beta sequences from about 179 million T cells.

Looked up from germline, CDR1 is SQVTM and CDR2 is ANQGSEA. V lost 8 bases and J 0 bases, leaving 12 bases between the germline ends. CDR3 length equals 13 residues. In the PCR, 60 Vbeta and 13 Jbeta primers were used. As handled by the study authors: Later analysis identified approximately 80 million unique TCR beta chains, about 10 million shared. Repertoires were generated with immunoSEQ multiplex PCR, while TCRdb's copy carries only in-frame clones and drops some. V and J calls and clone size are those listed in that table; D and trimming were worked out from the DNA. This table has under 120,000 clones, roughly 71% appearing once.

The clonotype comes from a man aged 40-50 years in good health and CMV-seropositive. The sample taken for sequencing was PBMCs. The gene calls are TRBV29-1 and TRBJ2-3; the D gene is possibly TRBD1 (6 bases). The CDR3 reads CSIRGGSTDTQYF. In DNA form, the CDR3 reads TGCAGCATAAGAGGGGGAAGCACAGATACGCAGTATTTT.